The next 5 T cell receptor beta chains were all read from a single sample in a study of cytomegalovirus exposure and HLA in healthy donors (dated by TCRdb to between 2016 and 2019). The method was the immunoSEQ multiplex PCR assay. A mixture of 60 forward primers for TCR Vbeta segments and 13 reverse primers for TCR Jbeta segments was used in the multiplex PCR. TCRdb mirrors the immuneACCESS table, restricted to in-frame sequences. Some clones are absent from its copies; in checked studies, under half trace to an unresolved V gene, and the reason for the others is unknown. This sample gives over 30,000 clones in total; over 60% of them show up just once. About a tenth of the sample is in the top ten clones. The sequencing sample was made of PBMCs. These TCRs come from a man aged 35 to 55 in good health and CMV-seropositive.

The chain links TRBV19 to TRBJ1-1; D call uncertain. V dropped 5 bases and J dropped 7 bases, with 14 bases sitting between them. The V gene's germline CDR1 is LNHDA and CDR2 SQIVND (reference sequence). The CDR3 is made up of 13 amino acids. The CDR3 here is CASSPPYYLEAFF. The CDR3 nucleotides read TGTGCCAGTAGTCCTCCATACTACCTTGAAGCTTTCTTT.

This rearrangement joins TRBV6-4 to TRBJ1-6; 8 bases agree with TRBD1. Germline V gene lookup returns CDR1 MRHNA and CDR2 SNTAGT. The CDR3 runs to 14 residues. With V trimmed by 3 bases and J by 5 bases, 0 bases remained unmatched. The CDR3 here is CASSEDRDNSPLHF. The CDR3 nucleotides read TGTGCCAGCAGTGAGGACAGGGATAATTCACCCCTCCACTTT.

A few counts support this clone. This sequence joins TRBV7-6 and TRBJ2-2; 9 bases align to TRBD1. The CDR3 runs to 15 residues. J was trimmed by 5 bases and V by 0 bases; bases with no gene match: 1. Germline values: CDR1 SGHVS, CDR2 FNYEAQ. CDR3 coding DNA: TGTGCCAGCAGCTTAGCGGGGACAGGGACCGGGGAGCTGTTTTTT. Amino acid sequence: CASSLAGTGTGELFF.

This clone was recorded only once. As DNA, the CDR3 is TGCAGCACTAACACAGATACGCAGTATTTT. Its translation is CSTNTDTQYF. The V call is TRBV29-1, the J call TRBJ2-3, with D hard to call. The CDR3 spans 10 residues. V was shortened by 8 bases and J by 2 bases, with 5 bases between the two germline ends. Germline V lookup: CDR1 SQVTM, CDR2 ANQGSEA.

V is TRBV11-2 and J is TRBJ1-1; 7 nucleotides align to TRBD1. The CDR3 has 12 residues. Germline CDR1 is SGHAT and CDR2 is FQNNGV. V trimming: 5 bases; J trimming: 8 bases; junction bases outside the gene matches: 5. CDR3 in amino acids: CASSRDRNEAFF. Here the CDR3 DNA reads TGTGCCAGCAGCCGGGACAGAAACGAAGCTTTCTTT.